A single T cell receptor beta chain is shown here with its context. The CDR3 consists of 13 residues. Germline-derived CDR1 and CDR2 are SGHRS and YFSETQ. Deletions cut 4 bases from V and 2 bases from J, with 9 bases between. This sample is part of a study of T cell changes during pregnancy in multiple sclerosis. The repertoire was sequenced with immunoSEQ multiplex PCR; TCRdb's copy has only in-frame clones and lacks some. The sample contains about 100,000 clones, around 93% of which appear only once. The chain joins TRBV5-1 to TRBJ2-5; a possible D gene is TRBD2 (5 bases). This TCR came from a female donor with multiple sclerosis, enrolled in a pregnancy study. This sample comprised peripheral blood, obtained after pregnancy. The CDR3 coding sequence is TGCGCCAGCAGCCGAGGGAAACAAGAGACCCAGTACTTC. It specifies CASSRGKQETQYF.